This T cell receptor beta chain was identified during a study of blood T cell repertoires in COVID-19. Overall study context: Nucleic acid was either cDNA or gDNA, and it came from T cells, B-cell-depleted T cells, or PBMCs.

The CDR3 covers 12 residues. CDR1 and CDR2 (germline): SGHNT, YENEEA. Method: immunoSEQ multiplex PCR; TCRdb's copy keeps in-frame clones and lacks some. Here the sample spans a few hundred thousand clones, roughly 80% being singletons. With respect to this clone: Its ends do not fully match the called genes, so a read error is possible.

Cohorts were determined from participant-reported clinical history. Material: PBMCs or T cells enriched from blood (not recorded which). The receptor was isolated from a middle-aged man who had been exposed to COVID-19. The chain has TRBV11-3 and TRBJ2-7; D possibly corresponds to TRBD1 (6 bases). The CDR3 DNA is TGTGCCAACCCCGGTGGTCGGGACATCTGGGTATTC. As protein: CANPGGRDIWVF.